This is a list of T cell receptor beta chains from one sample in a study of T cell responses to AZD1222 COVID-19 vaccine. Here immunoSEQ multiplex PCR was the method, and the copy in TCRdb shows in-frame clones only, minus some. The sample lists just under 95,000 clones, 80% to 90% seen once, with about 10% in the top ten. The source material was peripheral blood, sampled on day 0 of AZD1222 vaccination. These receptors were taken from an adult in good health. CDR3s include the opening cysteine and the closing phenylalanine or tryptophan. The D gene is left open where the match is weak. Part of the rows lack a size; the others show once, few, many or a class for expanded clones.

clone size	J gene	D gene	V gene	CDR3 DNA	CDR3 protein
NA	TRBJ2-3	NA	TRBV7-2	TGTGCCAGCAGCTTAGGACCTCAACCAGATACGCAGTATTTT	CASSLGPQPDTQYF
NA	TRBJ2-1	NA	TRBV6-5	TGTGCCAGCAGCCGGACTTACTTCAACAATGAGCAGTTCTTC	CASSRTYFNNEQFF
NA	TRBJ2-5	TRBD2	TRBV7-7	TGTGCTAGCAGCTTAGAGCGGGGGGGCCACGAGACCCAGTACTTC	CASSLERGGHETQYF
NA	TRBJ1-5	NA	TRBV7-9	TGTGCCAGCAGCTTACAGGGTTTAGATCAGCCCCAGCATTTT	CASSLQGLDQPQHF
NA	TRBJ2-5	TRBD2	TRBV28	TGTGCCAGCAGTTCCCACCTAGCGGGAGGCGGGGAGACCCAGTACTTC	CASSSHLAGGGETQYF
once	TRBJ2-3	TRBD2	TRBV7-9	TGTGCCAGCAGTCAGTTAGCGGGAGAGACAGATACGCAGTATTTT	CASSQLAGETDTQYF
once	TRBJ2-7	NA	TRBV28	TGTGCCAGCAGTTTGACAGCCTACGAGCAGTACTTC	CASSLTAYEQYF
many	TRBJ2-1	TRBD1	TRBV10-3	TGTGCCATCAGTGAGTCGAGGCCCGGGGGGACAGGGACGGATGAGCAGTTCTTC	CAISESRPGGTGTDEQFF
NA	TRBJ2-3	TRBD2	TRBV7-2	TGTGCCAGCAGCGAGTCACTGACTAGCGGGATTACGGGGGCAGATACGCAGTATTTT	CASSESLTSGITGADTQYF
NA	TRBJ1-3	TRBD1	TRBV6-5	TGTGCCAGCAGTTCGGACAGGGGGCCTGGAAACACCATATATTTT	CASSSDRGPGNTIYF
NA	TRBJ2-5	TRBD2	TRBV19	TGTGCCAGTAAGAGGACTAGCGGGAGTGAGACCCAGTACTTC	CASKRTSGSETQYF
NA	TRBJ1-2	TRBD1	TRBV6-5	TGTGCCAGCAGTTACTCTTCTGGGACAGGGCCCCTATGGACCTTC	CASSYSSGTGPLWTF
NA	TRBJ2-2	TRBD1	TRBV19	TGTGCCAGTAGCGCTCCCCCGGGGACAGGGAACACCGGGGAGCTGTTTTTT	CASSAPPGTGNTGELFF
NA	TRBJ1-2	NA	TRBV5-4	TGTGCCAGCAGCTTGGATAACAGACACTATGGCTACACCTTC	CASSLDNRHYGYTF
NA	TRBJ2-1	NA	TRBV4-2	TGTGCCAGCAGCCAAGATGGTCGACATGAGCAGTTCTTC	CASSQDGRHEQFF
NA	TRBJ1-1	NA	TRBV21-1	TGTGCCAGCAGCAACAGGCTCGTAGCTTTCTTT	CASSNRLVAFF
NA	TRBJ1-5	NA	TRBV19	TGTGCCAGTAGGGGATTGAGCGCCCAGCATTTT	CASRGLSAQHF
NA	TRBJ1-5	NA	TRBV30	TGTGCCTGGAGTTTAGGGTCGAGCAATCAGCCCCAGCATTTT	CAWSLGSSNQPQHF
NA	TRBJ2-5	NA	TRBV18	TGTGCCAGCTCACCAGCAGGAGGGACCCAGTACTTC	CASSPAGGTQYF
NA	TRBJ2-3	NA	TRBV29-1	TGCAGCGCCCGGACAGATTCCACAGATACGCAGTATTTT	CSARTDSTDTQYF
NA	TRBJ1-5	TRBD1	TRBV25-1	TGTGCCAGCAGTGCCGGACAGGGCGGCAATCAGCCCCAGCATTTT	CASSAGQGGNQPQHF
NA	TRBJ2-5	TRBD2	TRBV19	TGTGCCAGTAGTATAGATAGCGGGAGTGGGGAGACCCAGTACTTC	CASSIDSGSGETQYF
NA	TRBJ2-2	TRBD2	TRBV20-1	TGCAGTGCTAGTCCCCAGCGGGGGCCCGCCGGGGAGCTGTTTTTT	CSASPQRGPAGELFF
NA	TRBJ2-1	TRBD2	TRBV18	TGTGCCAGCTCACCACCGGGACTAGCATCCTACAATGAGCAGTTCTTC	CASSPPGLASYNEQFF
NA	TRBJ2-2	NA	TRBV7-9	TGTGCCAGCCGTAGAACCCCGAACACCGGGGAGCTGTTTTTT	CASRRTPNTGELFF
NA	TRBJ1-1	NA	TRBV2	TGTGCCAGCAGACCACAGGGACGGAACACTGAAGCTTTCTTT	CASRPQGRNTEAFF
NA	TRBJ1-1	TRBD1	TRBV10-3	TGTGCCATCAGTGAGTCACCCCGACATGACAGGGCCCTGAACACTGAAGCTTTCTTT	CAISESPRHDRALNTEAFF
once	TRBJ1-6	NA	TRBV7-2	TGTGCCAGCAGCTTCCAGGGGTCGGATAATTCACCCCTCCACTTT	CASSFQGSDNSPLHF
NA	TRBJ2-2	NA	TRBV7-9	TGTGCCAGCACCCAGGGACAGAACACCGGGGAGCTGTTTTTT	CASTQGQNTGELFF
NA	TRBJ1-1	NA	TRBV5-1	TGCGCCAGCAGCTTGGGACAGGTCGGCACTGAAGCTTTCTTT	CASSLGQVGTEAFF
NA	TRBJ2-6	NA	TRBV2	TGTGCCAGCAGATCTCTCTCTGGGGCCAACGTCCTGACTTTC	CASRSLSGANVLTF
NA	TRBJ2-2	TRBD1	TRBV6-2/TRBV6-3	TGTGCCAGCAGTCCCTCCTACGGACAGGGGACGGAGCTGTTTTTT	CASSPSYGQGTELFF
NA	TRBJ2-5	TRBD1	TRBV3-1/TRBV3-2	TGTGCCAGCAGCCCTTGGACAGGGGTGTCAGAGACCCAGTACTTC	CASSPWTGVSETQYF
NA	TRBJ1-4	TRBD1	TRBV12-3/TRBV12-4	TGTGCCAGCAGTGACAGGGCCGGAAGAAAACTGTTTTTT	CASSDRAGRKLFF
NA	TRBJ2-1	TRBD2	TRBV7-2	TGTGCCAGCAGAGGTAGCGGGGGAATCGGTGAGCAGTTCTTC	CASRGSGGIGEQFF
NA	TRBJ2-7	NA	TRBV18	TGTGCCAGCTCACCCGGACTATTAGGGCCCTACGAGCAGTACTTC	CASSPGLLGPYEQYF
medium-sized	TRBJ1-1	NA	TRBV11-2	TGTGCCAGCAGCCCTTTCCGAGGGAACACTGAAGCTTTCTTT	CASSPFRGNTEAFF
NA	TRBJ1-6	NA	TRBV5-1	TGCGCCAGCAGCTTTGAACCCCTCCACTTT	CASSFEPLHF
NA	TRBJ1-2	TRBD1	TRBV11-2	TGTGCCAGCAGCCGCGACAGGGCGGCGATATATGGCTACACCTTC	CASSRDRAAIYGYTF
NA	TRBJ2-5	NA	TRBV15	TGTGCCACCAGCAGAGATCTTGCGCCCCAGGAGACCCAGTACTTC	CATSRDLAPQETQYF
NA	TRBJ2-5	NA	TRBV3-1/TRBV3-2	TGTGCCAGCAGTCTTCTAGCGAATCAAGAGACCCAGTACTTC	CASSLLANQETQYF
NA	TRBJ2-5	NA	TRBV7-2	TGTGCCAGCAGCTTAGCGAACAGCCAAGAGACCCAGTACTTC	CASSLANSQETQYF
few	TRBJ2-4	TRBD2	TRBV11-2	TGTGCCAGCAGCTTAGAGACTAGCCTAAACATTCAGTACTTC	CASSLETSLNIQYF
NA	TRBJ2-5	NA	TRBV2	TGTGCCAGCAGGGCCGACAGGACGCAAGAGACCCAGTACTTC	CASRADRTQETQYF
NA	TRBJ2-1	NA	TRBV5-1	TGCGCCAGCAGCTTGGCCCTACCTGGTGGAAACAATGAGCAGTTCTTC	CASSLALPGGNNEQFF
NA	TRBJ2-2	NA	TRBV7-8	TGTGCCAGCAGCCCATGGGGGCCTCGGGGGACCGGGGAGCTGTTTTTT	CASSPWGPRGTGELFF